This T cell receptor beta chain was obtained from a study of cytomegalovirus exposure and HLA in healthy donors. With V trimmed by 2 bases and J by 6 bases, 3 bases remained unmatched. CDR3 length equals 14 residues. Germline-derived CDR1 and CDR2 are LNHDA and SQIVND (reference sequence). Findings and caveats of the study: Rates of TCR association differed by HLA locus in a later analysis, with DRB1 highest and HLA-C lowest.

With 60 Vbeta and 13 Jbeta primers, the PCR was carried out. Generated by immunoSEQ multiplex PCR, the TCRdb table keeps only in-frame clones and is missing some. The sample carries around 180,000 clones, roughly 82% recorded once. The table lists this clone with a count of one. Its antigen is undetermined. This clonotype was obtained from a girl aged 2-9 years in good health and CMV-seropositive. The sequenced material came from PBMCs. This chain uses TRBV19 with TRBJ2-2, with 7 bases lining up with TRBD1. The CDR3 protein is CASSITGAPGELFF. In DNA form, the CDR3 reads TGTGCCAGTAGTATAACAGGGGCCCCCGGGGAGCTGTTTTTT. The full variable domain, in which reference TRBV19 and TRBJ2-2 provide the parts outside the CDR3, is DGGITQSPKYLFRKEGQNVTLSCEQNLNHDAMYWYRQDPGQGLRLIYYSQIVNDFQKGDIAEGYSVSREKKESFPLTVTSAQKNPTAFYLCASSITGAPGELFFGEGSRLTVL.